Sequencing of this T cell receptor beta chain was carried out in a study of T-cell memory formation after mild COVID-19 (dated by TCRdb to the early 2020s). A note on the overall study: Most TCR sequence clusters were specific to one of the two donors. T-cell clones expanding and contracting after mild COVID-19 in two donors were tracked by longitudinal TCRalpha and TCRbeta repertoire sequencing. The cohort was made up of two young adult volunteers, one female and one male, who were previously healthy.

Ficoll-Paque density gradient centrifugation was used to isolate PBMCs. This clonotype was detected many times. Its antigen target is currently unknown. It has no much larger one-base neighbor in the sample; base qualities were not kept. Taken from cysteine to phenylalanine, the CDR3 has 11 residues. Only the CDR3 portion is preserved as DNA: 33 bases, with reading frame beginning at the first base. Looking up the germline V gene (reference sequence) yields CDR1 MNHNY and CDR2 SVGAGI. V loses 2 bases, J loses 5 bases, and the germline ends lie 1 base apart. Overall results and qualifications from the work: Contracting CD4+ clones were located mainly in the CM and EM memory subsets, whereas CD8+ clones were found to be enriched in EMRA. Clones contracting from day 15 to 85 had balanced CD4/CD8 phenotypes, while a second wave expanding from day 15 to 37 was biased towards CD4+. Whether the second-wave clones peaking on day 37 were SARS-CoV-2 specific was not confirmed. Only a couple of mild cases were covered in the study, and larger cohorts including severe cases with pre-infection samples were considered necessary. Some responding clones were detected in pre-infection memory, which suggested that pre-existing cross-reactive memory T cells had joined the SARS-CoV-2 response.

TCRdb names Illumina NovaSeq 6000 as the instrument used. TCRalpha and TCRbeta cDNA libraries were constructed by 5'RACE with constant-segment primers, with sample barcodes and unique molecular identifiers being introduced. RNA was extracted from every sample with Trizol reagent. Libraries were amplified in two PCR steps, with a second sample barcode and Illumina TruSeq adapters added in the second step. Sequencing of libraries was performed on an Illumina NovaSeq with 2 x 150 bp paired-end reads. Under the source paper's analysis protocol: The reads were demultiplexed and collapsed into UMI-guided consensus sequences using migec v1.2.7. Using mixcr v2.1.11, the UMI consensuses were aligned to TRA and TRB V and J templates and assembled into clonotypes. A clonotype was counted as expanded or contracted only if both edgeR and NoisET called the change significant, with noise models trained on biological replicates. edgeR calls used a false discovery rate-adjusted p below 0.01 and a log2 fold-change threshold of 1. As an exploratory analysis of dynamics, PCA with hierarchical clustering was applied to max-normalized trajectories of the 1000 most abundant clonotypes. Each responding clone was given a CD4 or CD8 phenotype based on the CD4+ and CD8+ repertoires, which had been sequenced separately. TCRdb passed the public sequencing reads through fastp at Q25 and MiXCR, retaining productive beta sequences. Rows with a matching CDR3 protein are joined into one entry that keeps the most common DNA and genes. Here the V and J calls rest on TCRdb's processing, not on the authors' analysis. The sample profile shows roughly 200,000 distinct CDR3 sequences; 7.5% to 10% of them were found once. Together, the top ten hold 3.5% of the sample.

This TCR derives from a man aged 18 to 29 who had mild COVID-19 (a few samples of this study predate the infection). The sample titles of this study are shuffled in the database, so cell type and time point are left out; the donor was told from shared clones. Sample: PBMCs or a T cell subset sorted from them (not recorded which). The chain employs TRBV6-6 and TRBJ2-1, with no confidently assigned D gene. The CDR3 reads CASSYNNEQFF. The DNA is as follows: TGTGCCAGCAGTTACAACAATGAGCAGTTCTTC.